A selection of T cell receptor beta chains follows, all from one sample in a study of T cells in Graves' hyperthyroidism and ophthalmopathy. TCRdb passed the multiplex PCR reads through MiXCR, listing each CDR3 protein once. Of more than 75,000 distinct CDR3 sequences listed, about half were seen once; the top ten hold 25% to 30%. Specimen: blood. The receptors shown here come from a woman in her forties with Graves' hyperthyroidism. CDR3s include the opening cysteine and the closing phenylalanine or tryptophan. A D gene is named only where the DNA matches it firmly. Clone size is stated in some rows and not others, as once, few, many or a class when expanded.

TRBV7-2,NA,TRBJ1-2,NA,TGTGCCAGCAGGGCGGGCCCGACGCGCTACACCTTC,CASRAGPTRYTF
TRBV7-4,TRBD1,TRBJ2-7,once,TGTGCCAGCAGCACGAGACAGGGGGGGTACGAGCAGTACTTC,CASSTRQGGYEQYF
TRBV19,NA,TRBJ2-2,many,TGTGCCAGTAGTATAACAGGGTACACCGGGGAGCTGTTTTTT,CASSITGYTGELFF
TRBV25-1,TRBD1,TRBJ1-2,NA,TGTGCCAGCAGTGTTAAACAGGGGGACTATGGCTACACCTTC,CASSVKQGDYGYTF
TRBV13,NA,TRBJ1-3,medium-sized,TGTGCCAGCAGCTTAGACAGTAGCTCTGGAAACACCATATATTTT,CASSLDSSSGNTIYF
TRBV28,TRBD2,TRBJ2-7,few,TGTGCCAGCCAATGGGGACTAGCGGCCTACGAGCAGTACTTC,CASQWGLAAYEQYF
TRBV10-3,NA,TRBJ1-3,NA,TGTGCCATCAGTGGCTCAACCTCTGGAAACACCATATATTTT,CAISGSTSGNTIYF
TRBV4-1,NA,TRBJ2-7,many,TGCGCCAGCAGCCCCCGGGACGGGACCTACGAGCAGTACTTC,CASSPRDGTYEQYF
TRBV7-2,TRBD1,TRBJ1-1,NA,TGTGCCAGCAGCTTAGAGAGTGACAGGGAGAGAGCTTTCTTT,CASSLESDRERAFF
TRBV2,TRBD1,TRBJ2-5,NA,TGTGCCAGCAGCCTGGACAGGGGAGCGGGAAATCTAGAGACCCAGTACTTC,CASSLDRGAGNLETQYF
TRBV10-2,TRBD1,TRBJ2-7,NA,TGCGCCAGCAGAGGAAACAGGGGCTACGAGCAGTACTTC,CASRGNRGYEQYF
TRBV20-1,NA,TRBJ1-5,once,TGCAGTGCTAGGGACCACAATCAGCCCCAGCATTTT,CSARDHNQPQHF
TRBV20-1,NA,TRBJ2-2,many,TGCAGTGCGGGAGGGCAGGGGGACACCGGGGAGCTGTTTTTT,CSAGGQGDTGELFF
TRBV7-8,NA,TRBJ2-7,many,TGTGCCAGCAGCCCAACCGGCTACGAGCAGTACTTC,CASSPTGYEQYF
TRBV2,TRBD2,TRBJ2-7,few,TGTGCCAGCAGTTTACGCAGGGAGGGCGAGCAGTACTTC,CASSLRREGEQYF
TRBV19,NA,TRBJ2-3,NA,TGTGCCAGTAGTATGCCCGGGGCGAACACAGATACGCAGTATTTT,CASSMPGANTDTQYF
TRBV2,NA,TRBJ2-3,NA,TGTGCCAGCGGTGCCGGACGCAAAAGGTCGGCAGATACGCAGTATTTC,CASGAGRKRSADTQYF
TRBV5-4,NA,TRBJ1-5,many,TGTGCCAGCAGCTTGGAGGGGGACGATCAGCCCCAGCATTTT,CASSLEGDDQPQHF
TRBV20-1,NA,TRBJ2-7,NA,TGCAGTGCTAGATCACGCGGCGAGCAGTACTTC,CSARSRGEQYF
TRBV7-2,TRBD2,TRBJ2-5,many,TGTGCCAGCAGCCCCCGACTAGCGGGAGGGCCCGGGCAAGAGACCCAGTACTTC,CASSPRLAGGPGQETQYF
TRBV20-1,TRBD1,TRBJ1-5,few,TGCAGTGCTAGAGATCCCCTCGACAGGGGGCTAGAGACCCAGCATTTT,CSARDPLDRGLETQHF
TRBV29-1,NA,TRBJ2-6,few,TGCAGCGCCGCGGGGGGGGCCAACGTCCTGACTTTC,CSAAGGANVLTF
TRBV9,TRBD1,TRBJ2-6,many,TGTGCCAGCAGCGCATCACCGGGACAGGGCTCTGGGGCCAACGTCCTGACTTTC,CASSASPGQGSGANVLTF
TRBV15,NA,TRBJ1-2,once,TGTGCCACCAGCGTCAACCGGGGAGGCTATGGCTACACCTTC,CATSVNRGGYGYTF
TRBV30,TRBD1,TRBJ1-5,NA,TGTGCCTGGAGTAAGGGGGCTGGGGGCAATCAGCCCCAGCATTTT,CAWSKGAGGNQPQHF
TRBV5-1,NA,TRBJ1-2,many,TGCGCCAGCAGCTTGTCCTGGTCTGGCAACTATGGCTACACCTTC,CASSLSWSGNYGYTF
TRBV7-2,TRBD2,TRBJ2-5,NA,TGTGCCAGCAGCTTGGGTGCTAGCGGGAGTGAGACCCAGTACTTC,CASSLGASGSETQYF
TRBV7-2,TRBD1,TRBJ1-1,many,TGTGCCAGCAGCCGCGACAGGGGGGGAGAAGCTTTCTTT,CASSRDRGGEAFF
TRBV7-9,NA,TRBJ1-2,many,TGTGCCAGCAGCGGGTTTGGCTGGGATGGCTACACCTTC,CASSGFGWDGYTF
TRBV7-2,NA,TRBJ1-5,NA,TGTGCCAGCAGCTTAGTGGGGAGGGCAACACCCCAGCATTTT,CASSLVGRATPQHF
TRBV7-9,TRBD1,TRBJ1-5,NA,TGTGCCAGCAGCTTAGGGGACAGCGCGGGGCCCCAGCATTTT,CASSLGDSAGPQHF
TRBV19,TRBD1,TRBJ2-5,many,TGTGCCAGTAGTTCGACAGGGGGAGAGACCCAGTACTTC,CASSSTGGETQYF
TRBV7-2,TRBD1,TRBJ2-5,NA,TGTGCCAGCAGCTTAGGACAGGGGGCGGAGACCCAGTACTTC,CASSLGQGAETQYF
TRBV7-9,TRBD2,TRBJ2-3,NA,TGTGCCAGCAAGGCGGGAGGGGGAGCAGATACGCAGTATTTT,CASKAGGGADTQYF
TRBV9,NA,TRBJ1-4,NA,TGTGCCAGCAGCGTAGAGCCGATCGCAACTAATGAAAAATTTTTTTTT,CASSVEPIATNEKFFF
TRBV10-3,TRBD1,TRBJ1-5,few,TGTGCCATCAGTGACGTGGGACAGGGGGGACAGCCCCAGCATTTT,CAISDVGQGGQPQHF
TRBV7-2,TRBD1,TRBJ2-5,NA,TGTGCCAGCAGCTTAGAGGGGACAGGGGGAGGAGAGACCCAGTACTTC,CASSLEGTGGGETQYF
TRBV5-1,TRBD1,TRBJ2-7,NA,TGCGCCAGCAGCGTAAACAGGGGGCGAGAGCAGTACTTC,CASSVNRGREQYF
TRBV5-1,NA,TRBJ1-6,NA,TGTGCCAGCAGCTTGGGGCAGGGGCATAATTCACCCTTCCACTTT,CASSLGQGHNSPFHF
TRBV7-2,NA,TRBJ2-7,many,TGTGCCAGCAGCTTAGTTATGGGATCACCAAACGAGCAGTACTTC,CASSLVMGSPNEQYF
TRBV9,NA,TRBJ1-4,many,TGTGCCAGCAGCGGAGGGGGGGCCCGGCTTAATGAAAAACTGTTTTTT,CASSGGGARLNEKLFF
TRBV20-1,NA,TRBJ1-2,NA,TGCAGTGCTAGAGGCGGAGGCTATAACTATGGCTACACCTTC,CSARGGGYNYGYTF
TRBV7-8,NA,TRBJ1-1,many,TGTGCCAGCAGCCCCTTAGGGGGGCCCACTGAAGCTTTCTTT,CASSPLGGPTEAFF
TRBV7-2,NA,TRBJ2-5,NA,TGTGCCAGCTCTCCAGGGACGCTCCGAGAGACCCAGTACTTC,CASSPGTLRETQYF